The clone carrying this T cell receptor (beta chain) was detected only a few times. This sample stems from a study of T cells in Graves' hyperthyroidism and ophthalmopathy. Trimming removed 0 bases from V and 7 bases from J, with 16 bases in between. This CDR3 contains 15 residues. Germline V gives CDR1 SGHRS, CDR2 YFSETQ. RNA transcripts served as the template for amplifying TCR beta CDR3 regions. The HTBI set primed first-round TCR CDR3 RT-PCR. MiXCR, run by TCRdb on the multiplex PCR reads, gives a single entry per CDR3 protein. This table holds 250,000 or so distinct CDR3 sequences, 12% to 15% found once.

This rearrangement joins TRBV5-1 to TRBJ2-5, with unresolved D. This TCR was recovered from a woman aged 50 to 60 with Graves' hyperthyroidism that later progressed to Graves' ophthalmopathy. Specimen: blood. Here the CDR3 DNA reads TGCGCCAGCAGCTTGGGAGGACCCCAGTACGGGACCCAGTACTTC. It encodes CASSLGGPQYGTQYF.